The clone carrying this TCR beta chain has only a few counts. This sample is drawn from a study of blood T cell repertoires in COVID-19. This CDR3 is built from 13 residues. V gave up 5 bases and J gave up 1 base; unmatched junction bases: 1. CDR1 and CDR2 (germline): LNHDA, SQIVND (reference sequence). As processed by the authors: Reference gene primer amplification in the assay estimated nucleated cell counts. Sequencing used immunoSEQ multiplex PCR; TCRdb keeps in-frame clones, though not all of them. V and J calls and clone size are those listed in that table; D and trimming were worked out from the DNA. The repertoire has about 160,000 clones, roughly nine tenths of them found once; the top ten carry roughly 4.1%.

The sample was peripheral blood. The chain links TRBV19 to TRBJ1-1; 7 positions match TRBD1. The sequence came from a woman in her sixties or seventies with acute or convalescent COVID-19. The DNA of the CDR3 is TGTGCCAGTAGTTGGGACAGGAACACTGAAGCTTTCTTT. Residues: CASSWDRNTEAFF.